These T cell receptor beta chains were read from a single sample in a study of identical twins. TCRdb re-called the 5' RACE reads with MiXCR, one entry per CDR3 protein. The sample holds about 520,000 distinct CDR3 sequences; approximately 22% are singletons and the top ten take 0.91%. The same data also contributed to another study, on T cells expressing NK-cell markers.

The sample taken for sequencing was CD4+ T cells sorted from blood. The receptors here all came from a woman younger than 30 in good health. Both conserved end residues are part of each CDR3. Rows give clone size only sometimes, using once, few, many, or a class for an expanded clone.

V	J	size	CDR3
TRBV29-1	TRBJ2-7	few	CSVEAGAGSEQYF
TRBV11-2	TRBJ2-2	NA	CASSRPGQGRNTGELFF
TRBV29-1	TRBJ1-2	few	CSVELREGYGYTF
TRBV7-9	TRBJ2-7	NA	CASSLAWGELNEQYF
TRBV20-1	TRBJ2-7	NA	CSANLGLAGREQYF
TRBV6-1	TRBJ2-5	NA	CASTYQGGHGETQYF
TRBV12-3/TRBV12-4	TRBJ2-1	NA	CASSGPVRLAGARNEQFF
TRBV5-6	TRBJ2-3	NA	CASSWGGRSSTDTQYF
TRBV4-1	TRBJ2-2	NA	CASSLRSDTGELFF
TRBV12-3/TRBV12-4	TRBJ1-6	few	CASSLKSSYNSPLHF
TRBV3-1	TRBJ2-1	few	CASSQDIRDLYLNEQFF
TRBV7-2	TRBJ2-5	few	CASSFTWQGAETQYF
TRBV29-1	TRBJ2-1	NA	CSVLLRAQRYDEQFF
TRBV20-1	TRBJ1-2	NA	CSARKGGNYGYTF
TRBV6-5	TRBJ1-6	NA	CASSSEPPGFSPLHF
TRBV29-1	TRBJ2-7	few	CSVARGEKQYF
TRBV10-3	TRBJ1-1	NA	CAIASGGYNTEAFF
TRBV4-1	TRBJ1-5	few	CASSQVRDGNQPQHF
TRBV14	TRBJ2-7	once	CASSPLSRDRGRIYEQYF
TRBV6-5	TRBJ1-6	NA	CASSYSKGAANSPLHF
TRBV5-1	TRBJ2-3	many	CASSLPTDTQYF
TRBV20-1	TRBJ2-1	few	CSAIVAGRSDEQFF
TRBV20-1	TRBJ2-2	NA	CSASGGGNTGELFF
TRBV10-3	TRBJ2-7	NA	CAISGGTGMLSEQYF
TRBV30	TRBJ2-5	few	CAWSAGTEETQYF
TRBV5-1	TRBJ2-7	NA	CASSPGGTRFYEQYF
TRBV20-1	TRBJ2-6	few	CSAPRYRGSSSGANVLTF
TRBV3-1	TRBJ2-7	NA	CASSQRSGPHDEQYF
TRBV11-1	TRBJ2-4	few	CASSLAGVGGLQYF
TRBV12-3/TRBV12-4	TRBJ2-1	NA	CASSLSAGGGLQREQFF
TRBV20-1	TRBJ2-1	once	CSARDPTSGGNNEQFF
TRBV12-3/TRBV12-4	TRBJ2-7	few	CASSLPAGGEQYF
TRBV24-1	TRBJ2-5	NA	CATSDPGQTKETQYF
TRBV10-3	TRBJ2-7	few	CAMRGGDLYEQYF
TRBV6-1	TRBJ2-6	NA	CASTLTGPGANVLTF
TRBV4-3	TRBJ2-2	few	CASRRTTNTGELFF